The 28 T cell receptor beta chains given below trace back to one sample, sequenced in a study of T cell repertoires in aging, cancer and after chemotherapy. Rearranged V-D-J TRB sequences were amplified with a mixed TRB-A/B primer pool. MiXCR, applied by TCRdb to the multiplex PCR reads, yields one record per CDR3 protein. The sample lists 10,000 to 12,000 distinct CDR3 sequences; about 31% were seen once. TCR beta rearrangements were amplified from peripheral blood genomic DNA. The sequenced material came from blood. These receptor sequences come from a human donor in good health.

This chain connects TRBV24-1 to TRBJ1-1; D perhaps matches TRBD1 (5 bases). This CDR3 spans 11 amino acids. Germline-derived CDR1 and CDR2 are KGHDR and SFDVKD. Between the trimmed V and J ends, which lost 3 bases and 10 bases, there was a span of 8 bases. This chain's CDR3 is CATSDGTRAFF. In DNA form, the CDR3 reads TGTGCCACCAGTGATGGGACTCGAGCTTTCTTT.

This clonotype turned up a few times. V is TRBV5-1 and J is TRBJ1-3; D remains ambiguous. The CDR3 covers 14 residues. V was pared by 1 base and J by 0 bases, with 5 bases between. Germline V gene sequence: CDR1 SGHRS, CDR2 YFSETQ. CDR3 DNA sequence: TGCGCCAGCAGCTTGTTTAGCTCTGGAAACACCATATATTTT. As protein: CASSLFSSGNTIYF.

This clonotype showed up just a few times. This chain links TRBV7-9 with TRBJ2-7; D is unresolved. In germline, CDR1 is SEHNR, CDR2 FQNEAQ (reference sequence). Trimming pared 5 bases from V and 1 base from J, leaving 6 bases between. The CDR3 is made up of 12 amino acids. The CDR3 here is CASSPLSYEQYF. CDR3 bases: TGTGCCAGCAGCCCTTTGTCCTACGAGCAGTACTTC.

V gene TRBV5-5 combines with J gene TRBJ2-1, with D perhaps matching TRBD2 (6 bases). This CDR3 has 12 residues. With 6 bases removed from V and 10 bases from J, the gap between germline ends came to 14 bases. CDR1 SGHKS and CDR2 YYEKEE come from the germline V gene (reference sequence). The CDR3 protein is CASIERGLEQFF. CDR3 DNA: TGTGCCAGCATCGAAAGAGGACTAGAGCAGTTCTTC.

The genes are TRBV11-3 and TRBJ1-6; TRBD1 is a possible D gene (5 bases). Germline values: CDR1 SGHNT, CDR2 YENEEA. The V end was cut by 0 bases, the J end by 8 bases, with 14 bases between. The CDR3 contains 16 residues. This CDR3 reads CASSLDLAGIYSPLHF. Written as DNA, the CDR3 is TGTGCCAGCAGCTTAGACCTGGCAGGGATTTATTCACCCCTCCACTTT. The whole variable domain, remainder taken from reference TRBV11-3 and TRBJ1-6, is EAGVVQSPRYKIIEKKQPVAFWCNPISGHNTLYWYLQNLGQGPELLIRYENEEAVDDSQLPKDRFSAERLKGVDSTLKIQPAELGDSAVYLCASSLDLAGIYSPLHFGNGTRLTVT.

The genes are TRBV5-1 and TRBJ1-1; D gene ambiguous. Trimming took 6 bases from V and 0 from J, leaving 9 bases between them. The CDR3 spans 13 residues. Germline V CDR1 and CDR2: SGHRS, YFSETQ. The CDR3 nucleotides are TGCGCCAGCAAATGGGCAGTGAACACTGAAGCTTTCTTT. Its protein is CASKWAVNTEAFF.

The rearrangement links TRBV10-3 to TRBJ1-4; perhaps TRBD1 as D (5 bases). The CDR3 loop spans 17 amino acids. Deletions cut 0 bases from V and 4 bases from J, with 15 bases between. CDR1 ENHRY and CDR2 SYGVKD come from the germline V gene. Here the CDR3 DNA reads TGTGCCATCAGTGAGTCTTCCCGACAGTTCAATAATGAAAAACTGTTTTTT. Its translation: CAISESSRQFNNEKLFF.

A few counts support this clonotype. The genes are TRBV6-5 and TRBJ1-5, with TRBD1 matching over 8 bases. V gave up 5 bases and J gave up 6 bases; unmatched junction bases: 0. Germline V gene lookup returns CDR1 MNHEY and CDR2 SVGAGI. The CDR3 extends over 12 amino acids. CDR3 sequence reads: CASSQGAQPQHF. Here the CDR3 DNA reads TGTGCCAGCAGTCAGGGGGCTCAGCCCCAGCATTTT.

The CDR3 DNA reads TGTGCCAGCAGACCTAGCGGGAGCTACAATGAGCAGTTCTTC. Its translation is CASRPSGSYNEQFF. V gene TRBV6-5 combines with J gene TRBJ2-1; 10 nucleotides line up with TRBD2. From germline, CDR1 is MNHEY and CDR2 SVGAGI. The CDR3 sequence is 14 residues long. V lost 6 bases and J lost 3; bases outside the gene matches: 2.

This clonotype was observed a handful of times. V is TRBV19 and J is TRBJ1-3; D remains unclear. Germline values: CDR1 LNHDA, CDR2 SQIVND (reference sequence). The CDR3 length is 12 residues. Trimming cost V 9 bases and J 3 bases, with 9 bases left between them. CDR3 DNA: TGTGCCAGCAGGACGGATGGAAACACCATATATTTT. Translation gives CASRTDGNTIYF.

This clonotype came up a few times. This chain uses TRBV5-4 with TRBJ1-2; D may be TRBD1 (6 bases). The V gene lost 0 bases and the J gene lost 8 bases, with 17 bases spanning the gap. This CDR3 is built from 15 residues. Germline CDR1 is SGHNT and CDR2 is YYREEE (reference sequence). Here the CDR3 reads CASSLGAGAVSGYTF. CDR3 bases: TGTGCCAGCAGCTTGGGGGCAGGGGCGGTGAGCGGCTACACCTTC.

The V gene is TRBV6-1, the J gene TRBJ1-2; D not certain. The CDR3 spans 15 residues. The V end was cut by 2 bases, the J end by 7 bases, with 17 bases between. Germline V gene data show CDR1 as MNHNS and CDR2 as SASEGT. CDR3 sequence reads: CASSESKGPLGGYTF. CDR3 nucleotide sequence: TGTGCCAGCAGTGAATCCAAGGGCCCCCTGGGTGGCTACACCTTC.

Written as DNA, the CDR3 is TGTGCCAGCTCGTCAGACAGGGGGCAGTTTGGCTACACCTTC. It yields the protein CASSSDRGQFGYTF. The chain joins TRBV18 to TRBJ1-2; TRBD1 matches 10 bases. V lost 6 bases, J lost 7 bases, and 8 bases stayed unmatched. The CDR3 totals 14 residues. The V gene's germline CDR1 is KGHSH and CDR2 LQKENI. Filled out from reference TRBV18 and TRBJ1-2, the complete variable domain reads NAGVMQNPRHLVRRRGQEARLRCSPMKGHSHVYWYRQLPEEGLKFMVYLQKENIIDESGMPKERFSAEFPKEGPSILRIQQVVRGDSAAYFCASSSDRGQFGYTFGSGTRLTVV.

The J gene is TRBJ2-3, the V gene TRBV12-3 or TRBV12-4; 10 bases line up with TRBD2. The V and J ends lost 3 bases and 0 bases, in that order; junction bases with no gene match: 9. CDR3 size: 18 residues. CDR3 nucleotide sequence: TGTGCCAGCAGTTTTAGTTGGACTAGCGGCGGGAGCACAGATACGCAGTATTTT. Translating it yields CASSFSWTSGGSTDTQYF.

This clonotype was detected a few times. CDR3 in amino acids: CASSPRVALTGNTIYF. For the CDR3, the DNA is TGTGCCAGCAGCCCTCGGGTCGCCCTTACGGGAAACACCATATATTTT. This chain uses TRBV12-3 or TRBV12-4 with TRBJ1-3; no definite D call. Trimming took off 6 bases at V and 4 bases at J, with 19 bases between the two ends. This CDR3 comprises 16 residues.

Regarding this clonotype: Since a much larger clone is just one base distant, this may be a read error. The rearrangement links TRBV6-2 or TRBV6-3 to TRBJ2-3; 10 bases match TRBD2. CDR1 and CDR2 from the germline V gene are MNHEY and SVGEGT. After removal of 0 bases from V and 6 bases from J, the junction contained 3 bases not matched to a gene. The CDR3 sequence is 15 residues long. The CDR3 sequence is CASSYSTLAGDTQYF. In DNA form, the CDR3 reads TGTGCCAGCAGTTACTCGACACTAGCGGGGGATACGCAGTATTTT.

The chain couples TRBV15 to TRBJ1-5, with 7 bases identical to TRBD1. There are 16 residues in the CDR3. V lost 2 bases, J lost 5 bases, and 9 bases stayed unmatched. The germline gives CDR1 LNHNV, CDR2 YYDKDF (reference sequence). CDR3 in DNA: TGTGCCACCAGCAGATCTACGGGACAGAACTATCAGCCCCAGCATTTT. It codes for CATSRSTGQNYQPQHF.

CDR3 loop: CASSPPGGTEAFF. The CDR3 DNA follows: TGTGCCAGCTCACCACCGGGGGGGACTGAAGCTTTCTTT. The chain links TRBV18 to TRBJ1-1; tentatively, D is TRBD1 (5 bases). Germline V lookup: CDR1 KGHSH, CDR2 LQKENI. V lost 0 bases to trimming and J lost 5 bases, with 7 bases between them. The CDR3 contains 13 residues. Looking up the rest from reference TRBV18 and TRBJ1-1 gives the full variable domain: NAGVMQNPRHLVRRRGQEARLRCSPMKGHSHVYWYRQLPEEGLKFMVYLQKENIIDESGMPKERFSAEFPKEGPSILRIQQVVRGDSAAYFCASSPPGGTEAFFGQGTRLTVV.

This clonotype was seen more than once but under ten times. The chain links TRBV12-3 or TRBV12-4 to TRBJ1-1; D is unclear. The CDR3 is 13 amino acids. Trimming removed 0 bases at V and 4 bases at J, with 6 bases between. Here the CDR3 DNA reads TGTGCCAGCAGTTTAGCAGGGCCCACTGAAGCTTTCTTT. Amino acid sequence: CASSLAGPTEAFF.

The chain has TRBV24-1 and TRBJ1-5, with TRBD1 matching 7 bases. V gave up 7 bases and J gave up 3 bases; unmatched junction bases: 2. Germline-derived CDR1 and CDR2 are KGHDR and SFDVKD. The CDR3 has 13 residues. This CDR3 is CATSGQANQPQHF. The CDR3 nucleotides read TGTGCCACCAGCGGACAGGCCAATCAGCCCCAGCATTTT.

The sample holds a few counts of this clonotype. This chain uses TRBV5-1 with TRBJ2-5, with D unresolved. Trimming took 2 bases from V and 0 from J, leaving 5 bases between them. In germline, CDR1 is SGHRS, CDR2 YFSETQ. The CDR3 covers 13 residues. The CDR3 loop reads CASSFRYQETQYF. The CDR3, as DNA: TGCGCCAGCAGCTTCCGGTACCAAGAGACCCAGTACTTC.

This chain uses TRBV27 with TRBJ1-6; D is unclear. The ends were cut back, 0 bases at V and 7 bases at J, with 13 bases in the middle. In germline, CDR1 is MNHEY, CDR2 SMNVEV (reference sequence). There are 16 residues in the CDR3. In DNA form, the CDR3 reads TGTGCCAGCAGTTTATCGGCAGCCCTAACAAATTCACCCCTCCACTTT. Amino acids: CASSLSAALTNSPLHF.

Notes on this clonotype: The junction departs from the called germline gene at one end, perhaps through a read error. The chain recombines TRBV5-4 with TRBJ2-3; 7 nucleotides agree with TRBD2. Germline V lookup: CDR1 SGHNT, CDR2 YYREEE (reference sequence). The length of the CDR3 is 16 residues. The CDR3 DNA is TGCGCCAGCAGCAATGATCTAGCGGCCCGCACAGATACGCAGTATTTT. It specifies CASSNDLAARTDTQYF.

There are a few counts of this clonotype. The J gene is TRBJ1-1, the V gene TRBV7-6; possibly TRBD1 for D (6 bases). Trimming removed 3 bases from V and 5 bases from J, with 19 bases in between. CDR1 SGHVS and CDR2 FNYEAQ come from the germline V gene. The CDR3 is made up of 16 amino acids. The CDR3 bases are TGTGCCAGCAGCTTGGCCTACAGGGACGGGAAGACTGAAGCTTTCTTT. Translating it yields CASSLAYRDGKTEAFF.

The DNA of the CDR3 is TGCGCCAGCAGCGGGCTGACTAGCGGCAGCACAGATACGCAGTATTTT. Amino acids: CASSGLTSGSTDTQYF. The V call is TRBV5-1, the J call TRBJ2-3; 9 bases fit TRBD2. CDR3 size: 16 residues. Germline assignment: CDR1 SGHRS and CDR2 YFSETQ. V shed 4 bases and J 0 bases; nucleotides not matched to a gene: 6.

CDR3 residues: CAISESATSNQPQHF. CDR3 DNA sequence: TGTGCCATCAGTGAGTCAGCCACGAGCAATCAGCCCCAGCATTTT. The chain has TRBV10-3 and TRBJ1-5; D uncertain. V lost 0 bases to trimming and J lost 1 base, with 7 bases between them. CDR3 size: 15 residues. The germline CDR1 and CDR2 sequences are ENHRY and SYGVKD.

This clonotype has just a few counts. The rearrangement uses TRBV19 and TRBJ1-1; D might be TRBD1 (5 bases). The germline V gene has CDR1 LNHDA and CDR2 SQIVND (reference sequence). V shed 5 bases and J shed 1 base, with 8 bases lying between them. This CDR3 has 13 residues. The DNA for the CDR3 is TGTGCCAGTAGTCCCGGGGCGAACACTGAAGCTTTCTTT. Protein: CASSPGANTEAFF.

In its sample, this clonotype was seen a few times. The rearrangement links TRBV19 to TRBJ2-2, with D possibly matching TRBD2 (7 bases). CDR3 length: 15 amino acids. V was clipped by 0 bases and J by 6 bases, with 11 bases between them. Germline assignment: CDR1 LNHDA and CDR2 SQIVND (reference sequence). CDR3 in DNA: TGTGCCAGTAGTATAGAAGGGGGGGCTGCCGGGGAGCTGTTTTTT. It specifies CASSIEGGAAGELFF.